This T cell receptor (beta chain) was retrieved from a study of blood T cell repertoires in COVID-19. Study at large: PBMCs, B-cell-depleted T cells, or T cells were the source of the cDNA or gDNA that made up the material.

The CDR3 consists of 15 residues. Germline values: CDR1 SGHAT, CDR2 FQNNGV. V was pared by 2 bases and J by 1 base, with 11 bases between. Libraries were prepared by immunoSEQ multiplex PCR; TCRdb keeps only in-frame clonotypes and omits some of them. Of around 300,000 clones in the sample, roughly 90% were seen once. During active infection, Seattle patients enrolled and were then monitored through disease. V and J are TRBV11-2 and TRBJ1-1, with D possibly TRBD1 on 6 matching bases. This sequence originates from a woman in her twenties or thirties with COVID-19, enrolled during active disease. Sequencing input: peripheral blood. CDR3 loop: CASSLRQGPNTEAFF. Here the CDR3 DNA reads TGTGCCAGCAGCTTAAGGCAGGGGCCGAACACTGAAGCTTTCTTT.